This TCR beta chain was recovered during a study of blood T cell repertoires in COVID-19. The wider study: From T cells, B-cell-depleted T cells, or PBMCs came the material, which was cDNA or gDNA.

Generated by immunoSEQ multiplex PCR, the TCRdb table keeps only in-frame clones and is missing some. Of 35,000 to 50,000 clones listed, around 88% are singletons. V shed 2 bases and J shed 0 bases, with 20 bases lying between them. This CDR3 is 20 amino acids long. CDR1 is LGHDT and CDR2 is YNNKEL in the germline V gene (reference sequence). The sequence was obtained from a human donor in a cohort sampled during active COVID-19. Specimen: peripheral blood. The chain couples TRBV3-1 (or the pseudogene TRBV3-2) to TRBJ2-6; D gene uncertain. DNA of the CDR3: TGTGCCAGCAGCCAAAAGCTCGCCGTAACTCGCGGCTCTGGGGCCAACGTCCTGACTTTC. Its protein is CASSQKLAVTRGSGANVLTF.